This TCR beta chain was profiled in a study of graft-versus-host responses after intestinal transplantation. Study context: Each of the recipients got a multivisceral, liver-intestinal, or isolated intestinal transplant.

TCRdb's copy holds only in-frame clones and misses some; the assay was immunoSEQ multiplex PCR. Among approximately 60,000 clones listed, 85% to 95% were seen once. The CDR3 is 16 amino acids. V dropped 6 bases and J dropped 4 bases, with 21 bases sitting between them. Germline CDR1 and CDR2: SNHLY and FYNNEI. In this sample, this clone turned up once. The antigen is undetermined. The chain recombines TRBV2 with TRBJ1-2; tentative D call: TRBD1 (5 bases). The TCR sequence derives from a human donor who was the organ donor for an intestinal transplant. The source was unstimulated CD8+ T cells sorted from spleen or lymph node cells, collected before transplant. CDR3 sequence (DNA): TGTGCCAGCAGCTACGCAGGGAAAGGGCCCTCCTATGGCTACACCTTC. Translated, it gives CASSYAGKGPSYGYTF. Full variable domain (remainder filled in from reference TRBV2 and TRBJ1-2): EPEVTQTPSHQVTQMGQEVILRCVPISNHLYFYWYRQILGQKVEFLVSFYNNEISEKSEIFDDQFSVERPDGSNFTLKIRSTKLEDSAMYFCASSYAGKGPSYGYTFGSGTRLTVV.